What follows describes a single T cell receptor (beta chain). The CDR3 runs 15 residues. V lost 5 bases and J lost 7; bases outside the gene matches: 13. Per germline, CDR1 LNHDA and CDR2 SQIVND (reference sequence). Donors comprised only Caucasian adults living in Nashville, Tennessee. The data belong to a study of shared clonotypes between healthy human individuals. About the study: Two women and a few men aged 18 to 49 served as donors.

Libraries were prepared by immunoSEQ multiplex PCR; TCRdb keeps only in-frame clonotypes and omits some of them. Of hundreds of thousands of clones detected, around three quarters appear once; the ten largest clones hold 1.5% to 2%. The sample comprised memory CD4+ T cells sorted from blood. Subset here: CD45RA-negative fraction. This chain joins TRBV19 and TRBJ1-2; 7 positions match TRBD1. The receptor was isolated from a young woman in good health. CDR3 coding DNA: TGTGCCAGTAGTTCGGTCTGGCAGGGGGGTTTTGGCTACACCTTC. It specifies CASSSVWQGGFGYTF.